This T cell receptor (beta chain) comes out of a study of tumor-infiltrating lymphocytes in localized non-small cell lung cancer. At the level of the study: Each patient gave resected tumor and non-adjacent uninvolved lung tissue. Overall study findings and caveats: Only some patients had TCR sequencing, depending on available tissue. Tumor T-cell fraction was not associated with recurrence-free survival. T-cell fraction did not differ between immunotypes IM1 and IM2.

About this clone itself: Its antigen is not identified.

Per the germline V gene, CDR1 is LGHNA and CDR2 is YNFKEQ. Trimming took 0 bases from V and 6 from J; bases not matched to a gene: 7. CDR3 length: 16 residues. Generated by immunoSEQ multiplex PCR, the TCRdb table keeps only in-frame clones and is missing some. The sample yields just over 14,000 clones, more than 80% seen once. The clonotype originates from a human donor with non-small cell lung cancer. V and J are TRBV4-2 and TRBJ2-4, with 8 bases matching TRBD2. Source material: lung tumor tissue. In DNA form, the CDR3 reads TGTGCCAGCAGCCAAGAAGTGAGCGGGGGACTAAACATTCAGTACTTC. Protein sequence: CASSQEVSGGLNIQYF.